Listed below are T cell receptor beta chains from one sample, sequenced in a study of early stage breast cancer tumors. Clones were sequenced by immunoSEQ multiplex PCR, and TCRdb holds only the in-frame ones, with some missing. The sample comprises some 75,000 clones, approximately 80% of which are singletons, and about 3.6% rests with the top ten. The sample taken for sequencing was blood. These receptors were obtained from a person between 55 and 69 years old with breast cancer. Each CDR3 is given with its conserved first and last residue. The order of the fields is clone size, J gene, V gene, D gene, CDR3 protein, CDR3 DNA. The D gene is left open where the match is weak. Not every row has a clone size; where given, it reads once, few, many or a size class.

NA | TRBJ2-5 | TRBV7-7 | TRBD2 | CASSPQGLAEETQYF | TGTGCTAGCAGCCCGCAGGGACTAGCGGAAGAGACCCAGTACTTC
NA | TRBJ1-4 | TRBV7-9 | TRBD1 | CASSLWAARDRNEKLFF | TGTGCCAGCAGCTTATGGGCGGCCCGGGACAGGAATGAAAAACTGTTTTTT
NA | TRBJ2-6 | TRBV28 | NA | CASSLGSSEGANVLTF | TGTGCCAGCAGTTTAGGCTCCTCCGAGGGGGCCAACGTCCTGACTTTC
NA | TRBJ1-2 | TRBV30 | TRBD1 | CAWTAGGNYGYTF | TGTGCCTGGACAGCAGGGGGGAACTATGGCTACACCTTC
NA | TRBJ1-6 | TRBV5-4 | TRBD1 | CASSSVVGGPNSPLHF | TGTGCCAGCAGCTCGGTCGTAGGGGGCCCTAATTCACCCCTCCACTTT
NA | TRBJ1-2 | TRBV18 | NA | CASSPLGGANYINYGYTF | TGTGCCAGCTCACCACTTGGCGGGGCGAATTATATAAACTATGGCTACACCTTC
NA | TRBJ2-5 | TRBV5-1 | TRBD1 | CASSLPEDRGKETQYF | TGCGCCAGCAGTCTTCCGGAGGACAGGGGCAAAGAGACCCAGTACTTC
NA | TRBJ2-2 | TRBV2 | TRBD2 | CASSELAGVPSTGELFF | TGTGCCAGCAGTGAACTAGCGGGGGTACCCAGCACCGGGGAGCTGTTTTTT
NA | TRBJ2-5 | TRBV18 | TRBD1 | CASSPGTGGSETQYF | TGTGCCAGCTCACCCGGGACAGGGGGCTCTGAGACCCAGTACTTC
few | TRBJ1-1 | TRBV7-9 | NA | CASRWAGQQNTEAFF | TGTGCCAGCAGATGGGCCGGACAACAGAACACTGAAGCTTTCTTT
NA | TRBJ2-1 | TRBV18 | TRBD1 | CASSPKTGFGGNEQFF | TGTGCCAGCTCACCTAAGACAGGGTTCGGTGGAAATGAGCAGTTCTTC
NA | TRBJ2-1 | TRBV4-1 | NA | CASSQEGSGNNEQFF | TGCGCCAGCAGCCAAGAAGGTAGCGGAAACAATGAGCAGTTCTTC